One sample yielded the 27 T cell receptor beta chains listed below, sequenced in a study of blood T cell repertoires in COVID-19. Clones were sequenced by immunoSEQ multiplex PCR, and TCRdb holds only the in-frame ones, with some missing. The sample holds about 250,000 clones, 89% seen once. Sequenced material: peripheral blood. The receptors were sampled from a middle-aged woman who had recovered from COVID-19.

The chain has TRBV3-1 (or the pseudogene TRBV3-2) and TRBJ2-2; 10 bases are shared with TRBD2. The CDR3 totals 16 residues. Trimming cost V 3 bases and J 1 base; bases outside gene matches: 2. Germline V gene data show CDR1 as LGHDT and CDR2 as YNNKEL (reference sequence). The CDR3 sequence is CASSHRLAGNTGELFF. Written as DNA, the CDR3 is TGTGCCAGCAGCCACAGACTAGCGGGGAACACCGGGGAGCTGTTTTTT.

This chain connects TRBV18 to TRBJ2-3, with D tentatively TRBD2 (5 bases). V was cut by 6 bases and J by 1 base, with 14 bases left in between. Germline V gene sequence: CDR1 KGHSH, CDR2 LQKENI. CDR3 length equals 15 residues. CDR3 bases: TGTGCCAGCTCCCGCGTACTAGAGGGCACAGATACGCAGTATTTT. It translates to CASSRVLEGTDTQYF.

V is TRBV6-5 and J is TRBJ2-7; the match to TRBD1 covers 7 bases. V was pared by 2 bases and J by 2 bases, with 3 bases of the junction left unmatched. This CDR3 comprises 14 residues. Germline V gene sequence: CDR1 MNHEY, CDR2 SVGAGI. This CDR3 is CASSYKGATYEQYF. CDR3 bases: TGTGCCAGCAGTTACAAGGGGGCCACCTACGAGCAGTACTTC.

J is TRBJ2-1 and V is TRBV5-4; 11 bases are shared with TRBD2. The length of the CDR3 is 18 residues. Trimming removed 7 bases from V and 0 bases from J; junction bases left unmatched: 12. The V gene's germline CDR1 is SGHNT and CDR2 YYREEE (reference sequence). The CDR3 sequence: CASGKGLAVTSSYNEQFF. The CDR3 coding sequence is TGTGCCAGCGGCAAGGGACTAGCGGTGACGAGCTCCTACAATGAGCAGTTCTTC. Together with reference TRBV5-4 and TRBJ2-1, the CDR3 gives the full variable domain: ETGVTQSPTHLIKTRGQQVTLRCSSQSGHNTVSWYQQALGQGPQFIFQYYREEENGRGNFPPRFSGLQFPNYSSELNVNALELDDSALYLCASGKGLAVTSSYNEQFFGPGTRLTVL.

The chain links TRBV4-1 to TRBJ2-7; TRBD2 matches at 15 bases. CDR1 and CDR2 from the germline V gene are MGHRA and YSYEKL. The CDR3 has 15 amino acids. After removal of 3 bases from V and 3 bases from J, the junction contained 0 bases not matched to a gene. CDR3 residues: CASSQGLAGGYEQYF. The CDR3 nucleotides are TGCGCCAGCAGCCAGGGACTAGCGGGGGGCTACGAGCAGTACTTC.

The chain couples TRBV6-1 to TRBJ2-2, with 13 bases that match TRBD2. Germline-derived CDR1 and CDR2 are MNHNS and SASEGT. V shed 1 base, J shed 5 bases, and the junction held 4 bases outside the gene matches. The CDR3 has 17 amino acids. This chain's CDR3 is CASSEDGLAGVTGELFF. The CDR3 coding sequence is TGTGCCAGCAGTGAAGACGGACTAGCGGGGGTGACCGGGGAGCTGTTTTTT.

The chain recombines TRBV6-4 with TRBJ2-1, with 8 bases that match TRBD2. The germline V gene has CDR1 MRHNA and CDR2 SNTAGT. CDR3 length: 15 residues. Trimming cost V 3 bases and J 7 bases; bases outside gene matches: 8. This CDR3 reads CASSDFSGVGNEQFF. The CDR3 nucleotides read TGTGCCAGCAGTGATTTTAGCGGGGTTGGGAATGAGCAGTTCTTC.

The sample holds one count of this clone. The V gene is TRBV10-3, the J gene TRBJ2-3; 15 bases match TRBD2. The CDR3 has 14 residues. Trimming at V came to 10 bases and at J to 7 bases, leaving 6 bases not matched to a gene. Per germline, CDR1 ENHRY and CDR2 SYGVKD. DNA for the CDR3: TGTGCCACCCGGACTAGCGGGAGGGGGAATACGCAGTATTTT. Translating it yields CATRTSGRGNTQYF.

The chain joins TRBV30 to TRBJ1-2; TRBD1 aligns across 8 bases. V lost 0 bases, J lost 8 bases, and 11 bases stayed unmatched. The CDR3 spans 15 residues. From germline, CDR1 is GTSNPN and CDR2 SVGIG (reference sequence). CDR3 residues: CAWSVLAGGFGGYTF. The DNA for the CDR3 is TGTGCCTGGAGTGTACTTGCAGGGGGCTTTGGCGGCTACACCTTC. Filled out from reference TRBV30 and TRBJ1-2, the complete variable domain reads SQTIHQWPATLVQPVGSPLSLECTVEGTSNPNLYWYRQAAGRGLQLLFYSVGIGQISSEVPQNLSASRPQDRQFILSSKKLLLSDSGFYLCAWSVLAGGFGGYTFGSGTRLTVV.

The J gene is TRBJ2-1, the V gene TRBV6-5, with 11 bases aligning to TRBD1. The CDR3 contains 13 residues. CDR1 is MNHEY, CDR2 SVGAGI, per germline. Trimming cost V 8 bases and J 4 bases; bases outside gene matches: 1. The CDR3 spells CASGDRGYNEQFF. CDR3 bases: TGTGCCAGCGGGGACAGGGGGTACAATGAGCAGTTCTTC.

The gene calls are TRBV4-1 and TRBJ1-2; D gene unclear. This CDR3 spans 16 amino acids. CDR1 is MGHRA and CDR2 is YSYEKL in the germline V gene. V shed 0 bases and J shed 2 bases, with 13 bases lying between them. CDR3 bases: TGCGCCAGCAGCCAAGATTGGCAGGCGATGAACTATGGCTACACCTTC. This translates into CASSQDWQAMNYGYTF.

This chain uses TRBV11-2 with TRBJ2-1; D not certain. The V and J ends lost 2 bases and 8 bases respectively, with 10 bases between them. Per germline, CDR1 SGHAT and CDR2 FQNNGV. This CDR3 has 13 residues. The CDR3 coding sequence is TGTGCCAGCAGCTTAATGGGCCAATATGAGCAGTTCTTC. This sequence encodes CASSLMGQYEQFF.

The chain joins TRBV11-2 to TRBJ2-7, with 10 bases matching TRBD2. V lost 4 bases and J lost 4; bases outside the gene matches: 7. Germline-derived CDR1 and CDR2 are SGHAT and FQNNGV. The CDR3 covers 15 residues. The CDR3 is CASSSLAGGKYEQYF. CDR3 DNA sequence: TGTGCCAGCAGCTCATTAGCGGGGGGCAAGTACGAGCAGTACTTC.

This chain connects TRBV18 to TRBJ2-7; 7 bases line up with TRBD1. This CDR3 has 14 residues. The V gene end was trimmed by 5 bases and the J gene end by 2 bases; junction bases not matched to a gene: 6. CDR1 is KGHSH, CDR2 LQKENI, per germline. The CDR3 sequence is CASSSSQGAYEQYV. The CDR3, as DNA: TGTGCCAGCTCATCTTCTCAGGGGGCCTACGAGCAGTACGTC.

The gene calls are TRBV12-3 or TRBV12-4 and TRBJ1-4; D is ambiguous. The CDR3 runs 13 residues. Trimming pared 2 bases from V and 7 bases from J, leaving 8 bases between. The DNA for the CDR3 is TGTGCCAGCAGTTTACAGGTCGGTGAAAAACTGTTTTTT. Encoded protein: CASSLQVGEKLFF.

V and J are TRBV7-6 and TRBJ2-5, with 7 bases lining up with TRBD2. Losses at the gene ends were 5 bases for V and 5 bases for J; bases not matched to a gene: 11. The germline V gene encodes CDR1 SGHVS and CDR2 FNYEAQ. The CDR3 is 15 amino acids. In DNA, the CDR3 is TGTGCCAGCAGCCCGACGACGGGAGGCGGGGAGACCCAGTACTTC. Protein sequence: CASSPTTGGGETQYF. Drawing the rest from reference TRBV7-6 and TRBJ2-5, the complete variable domain is GAGVSQSPRYKVTKRGQDVALRCDPISGHVSLYWYRQALGQGPEFLTYFNYEAQQDKSGLPNDRFSAERPEGSISTLTIQRTEQRDSAMYRCASSPTTGGGETQYFGPGTRLLVL.

The V and J genes are TRBV9 and TRBJ2-1; 7 nucleotides line up with TRBD2. CDR3 size: 15 residues. V shed 0 bases, J shed 4 bases, and the junction held 4 bases outside the gene matches. In germline, CDR1 is SGDLS, CDR2 YYNGEE. The CDR3 here is CASSVGLAMYNEQFF. The DNA of the CDR3 is TGTGCCAGCAGCGTAGGACTAGCTATGTACAATGAGCAGTTCTTC.

The chain links TRBV10-3 to TRBJ2-1; D gene uncertain. V lost 10 bases and J 2 bases, leaving 15 bases between the germline ends. The CDR3 runs to 14 residues. Germline V lookup: CDR1 ENHRY, CDR2 SYGVKD. CDR3 region: CATAANPTYNEQFF. The CDR3, as DNA: TGTGCCACCGCGGCCAACCCAACCTACAATGAGCAGTTCTTC.

The rearrangement joins TRBV12-3 or TRBV12-4 to TRBJ2-1; no clear D. The CDR3 contains 12 residues. Trimming stripped 2 bases from V and 8 bases from J, with 7 bases between. DNA of the CDR3: TGTGCCAGCAGTTTACGAGAGGATGAGCAGTTCTTC. Its translation: CASSLREDEQFF.

The J gene is TRBJ1-2, the V gene TRBV12-3 or TRBV12-4; 8 bases are a match to TRBD1. The CDR3 has 13 residues. V dropped 11 bases and J dropped 4; count of bases not matched to a gene: 9. The CDR3 DNA reads as TGTGCCGTTTCGCCGGGACAGGCCTATGGCTACACCTTC. It translates to CAVSPGQAYGYTF.

The chain combines TRBV2 with TRBJ2-1; 8 bases fit TRBD1. The CDR3 totals 14 residues. Germline trimming cut 3 bases from V and 14 bases from J; bases unmatched to any gene: 12. Germline CDR1 SNHLY, CDR2 FYNNEI. CDR3 in amino acids: CASSDRAEDRGKFF. The CDR3 bases are TGTGCCAGCAGTGACCGCGCGGAAGACAGGGGAAAGTTCTTC.

This clone has just one count. DNA for the CDR3: TGTGCCAGCTGGTCGGACAGGGAAGAGACCCAGTACTTC. Translating gives CASWSDREETQYF. The rearrangement uses TRBV18 and TRBJ2-5; TRBD1 agrees at 8 bases. Germline CDR1 reads KGHSH; CDR2 reads LQKENI. J gave up 3 bases and V 7 bases, and 4 bases lay outside the gene matches. The CDR3 extends over 13 amino acids.

This clone is a singleton in its sample. The CDR3 spells CASSPKQGTNEKLFF. CDR3 bases: TGTGCCAGCAGCCCCAAACAGGGGACTAATGAAAAACTGTTTTTT. The chain recombines TRBV5-4 with TRBJ1-4; 7 bases are a match to TRBD1. Germline CDR1 reads SGHNT; CDR2 reads YYREEE (reference sequence). The ends lost 4 bases at V and 2 bases at J; junction bases unmatched: 5. The CDR3 covers 15 residues.

In its sample, this clone was seen once. The rearrangement uses TRBV2 and TRBJ2-1, with D possibly TRBD2 on 6 matching bases. Between the trimmed V and J ends, which lost 3 bases and 0 bases, there was a span of 6 bases. Germline lookup yields CDR1 SNHLY and CDR2 FYNNEI. This CDR3 comprises 14 residues. The CDR3 loop reads CASSDGSSYNEQFF. CDR3 coding DNA: TGTGCCAGCAGTGACGGGAGCTCCTACAATGAGCAGTTCTTC.

V is TRBV5-1 and J is TRBJ2-3; a possible D gene is TRBD1 (6 bases). Germline loops: CDR1 SGHRS, CDR2 YFSETQ. The length of the CDR3 is 16 residues. The V end lost 0 bases, the J end lost 2 bases, and 13 bases lay between the germline ends. CDR3 protein: CASSLVPGHTTDTQYF. CDR3 bases: TGCGCCAGCAGCTTGGTTCCGGGACACACCACAGATACGCAGTATTTT.

Concerning this clone: The junction shows a germline mismatch at one end, possibly a read error. The rearrangement uses TRBV29-1 and TRBJ2-1; 8 nucleotides align to TRBD2. Germline V gene data show CDR1 as SQVTM and CDR2 as ANQGSEA. The CDR3 length is 16 residues. The CDR3 nucleotides are TGCAGCGTGGAAGGGGGTGGGACTAGAATTAACAATGAGCAGTTCTTC. Amino acid sequence: CSVEGGGTRINNEQFF.

V usage is TRBV30 and J usage is TRBJ2-1, with 9 bases fitting TRBD2. CDR1 is GTSNPN and CDR2 is SVGIG in the germline V gene (reference sequence). This CDR3 has 15 residues. The V and J ends lost 0 bases and 6 bases, in that order; junction bases with no gene match: 6. CDR3: CAWSVQAGGGNEQFF. The CDR3 DNA sequence: TGTGCCTGGAGTGTACAAGCGGGAGGAGGCAATGAGCAGTTCTTC.